One and the same sample provided the 5 T cell receptor beta chains below, sequenced in a study of T cell responses to AZD1222 COVID-19 vaccine. Assay used: immunoSEQ multiplex PCR; TCRdb lists only in-frame clones, some missing. The sample has some 180,000 clones; 85% to 95% are singletons. The sample here was peripheral blood, taken on day 0 of AZD1222 vaccination. Every receptor here comes from an adult in good health.

The rearrangement joins TRBV21-1 to TRBJ2-7; the table calls TRBD1, which could not be checked here. TRBV21-1 is shown as a pseudogene. The CDR3 runs to 18 residues. The CDR3 DNA reads TGTGCCAGCAGCAAAGCCTGCGACAGGGGCCCGATTTCCTACGAGCAGTACGTC. This gives the protein CASSKACDRGPISYEQYV.

The V gene is TRBV11-2, the J gene TRBJ2-1; D is perhaps TRBD2 (5 bases). The V and J ends lost 3 bases and 11 bases respectively, with 14 bases between them. The CDR3 runs 13 residues. Germline loops: CDR1 SGHAT, CDR2 FQNNGV. CDR3 amino acids: CASSLESGVQQFF. For the CDR3, the DNA is TGTGCCAGCAGCTTGGAATCCGGGGTTCAGCAGTTCTTC.

The chain combines TRBV24-1 with TRBJ2-3; a possible D gene is TRBD2 (5 bases). The CDR3 runs 17 residues. The V gene's germline CDR1 is KGHDR and CDR2 SFDVKD. Trimming removed 2 bases at V and 0 bases at J, with 14 bases between. The CDR3 protein is CATSDWRGSSSTDTQYF. DNA of the CDR3: TGTGCCACCAGTGATTGGAGAGGGAGCAGTAGCACAGATACGCAGTATTTT.

This chain uses TRBV7-6 with TRBJ2-1, with D maybe TRBD2 (5 bases). V lost 0 bases, J lost 3 bases, and 9 bases lay in between. Germline V gene lookup returns CDR1 SGHVS and CDR2 FNYEAQ. CDR3 length: 15 amino acids. This chain's CDR3 is CASSLAGDGYNEQFF. CDR3 nucleotides: TGTGCCAGCAGCTTAGCGGGAGACGGCTACAATGAGCAGTTCTTC.

CDR3 sequence: CASSQGGVAGARDEQFF. The CDR3 DNA follows: TGCGCCAGCAGCCAAGGAGGTGTAGCGGGGGCTAGGGATGAGCAGTTCTTC. This chain links TRBV4-1 with TRBJ2-1; TRBD2 aligns across 9 bases. The CDR3 is 17 residues long. Germline trimming cut 1 base from V and 8 bases from J; bases unmatched to any gene: 12. Germline CDR1 MGHRA, CDR2 YSYEKL.